This T cell receptor beta chain was observed in a study of blood T cell repertoires in COVID-19. The overall study: Acute and convalescent COVID-19 specimens originated in the United States, Italy and Spain. In each case, the material was cDNA or gDNA derived from T cells, B-cell-depleted T cells, or PBMCs.

This clone was seen only once. The repertoire was sequenced with immunoSEQ multiplex PCR; TCRdb's copy has only in-frame clones and lacks some. The sample consists of about 98,000 clones, 86% of them appearing once. V was clipped by 5 bases and J by 4 bases; unmatched bases: 5. Germline V lookup: CDR1 SGHNT, CDR2 YENEEA. The CDR3 totals 16 residues. This clonotype was sampled from a man aged 50 or older with acute or convalescent COVID-19. Sequencing was done on a sample of peripheral blood. V and J are TRBV11-3 and TRBJ2-2, with TRBD2 matching over 12 bases. CDR3 amino acids: CASSALAGGGTGELFF. CDR3 bases: TGTGCCAGCAGCGCACTAGCGGGAGGTGGCACCGGGGAGCTGTTTTTT.